The T cell receptor beta chain described here comes from a study of shared clonotypes between healthy human individuals. This clone was recorded once. What it recognizes is unknown. All donors were Caucasian adults living in Nashville, Tennessee. General study points: Memory subsets generally showed smaller estimated richness than naive subsets did.

Per the original methods: ImmunoSEQ gave junction-only sequences without quality scores, so filtering differed. Clones were sequenced by immunoSEQ multiplex PCR, and TCRdb holds only the in-frame ones, with some missing. Clone size and the V and J calls come from that table; the DNA yielded D and trimming. The sample comprises 1.6 million or so clones, roughly 96% of which are singletons, and roughly 1.2% rests with the top ten. This CDR3 spans 15 amino acids. Trimming took 0 bases from V and 6 from J; bases not matched to a gene: 5. CDR1 MNHNY and CDR2 SVGAGI come from the germline V gene (reference sequence).

The sample taken for sequencing was naive CD4+ T cells sorted from blood. Subset specified: CD45RA+ positively selected. The chain has TRBV6-6 and TRBJ2-7, with TRBD1 matching over 10 bases. This TCR was sampled from a man under 40 in good health. The CDR3: CASSYSPGQGFEQYF. Written as DNA, the CDR3 is TGTGCCAGCAGTTACTCGCCGGGACAGGGGTTCGAGCAGTACTTC.